What follows are 32 T cell receptor beta chains derived from one specimen sequenced in a study of blood T cell repertoires in COVID-19. The repertoire was sequenced with immunoSEQ multiplex PCR; TCRdb's copy has only in-frame clones and lacks some. The data contain fewer than 85,000 clones, 65% to 90% of them singletons. What was sequenced was peripheral blood. The receptor set was obtained from a man in his thirties or forties with COVID-19, enrolled during active disease.

In this sample, this clone turned up once. This chain uses TRBV6-4 with TRBJ2-1; TRBD1 matches 9 bases. Germline V gene lookup returns CDR1 MRHNA and CDR2 SNTAGT. The CDR3 is made up of 15 amino acids. After removal of 5 bases from V and 8 bases from J, the junction contained 10 bases not matched to a gene. CDR3 DNA sequence: TGTGCCAGCAGTCCCGGGACAGGGTCGGTCGATGAGCAGTTCTTC. Translated: CASSPGTGSVDEQFF.

The rearrangement joins TRBV6-5 to TRBJ1-2; 9 bases line up with TRBD1. Germline CDR1 reads MNHEY; CDR2 reads SVGAGI. This CDR3 region has 15 residues. Trimming at V came to 5 bases and at J to 8 bases, leaving 12 bases not matched to a gene. CDR3 DNA sequence: TGTGCCAGCAGTCCCCCGGGACAGGGTAGGAAGGGCTACACCTTC. This translates into CASSPPGQGRKGYTF.

This chain links TRBV19 with TRBJ2-7; the match to TRBD1 covers 8 bases. This CDR3 spans 14 amino acids. Germline CDR1 reads LNHDA; CDR2 reads SQIVND (reference sequence). Trimming took 3 bases from V and 5 from J; bases not matched to a gene: 6. CDR3: CASSISDRGNEQYF. The CDR3, as DNA: TGTGCCAGTAGTATTTCCGACAGGGGCAACGAGCAGTACTTC.

Only one count was recorded for this clone. V and J are TRBV2 and TRBJ2-2; 7 bases are shared with TRBD1. Germline lookup yields CDR1 SNHLY and CDR2 FYNNEI. The CDR3 consists of 14 residues. The junction had 10 bases not matched to a gene; V was cut back by 9 bases and J by 6 bases. CDR3 region: CASGTEVNSGELFF. The CDR3 region has the DNA TGTGCCAGTGGGACAGAGGTTAATTCCGGGGAGCTGTTTTTT. The full variable domain, its missing parts supplied by reference TRBV2 and TRBJ2-2, is EPEVTQTPSHQVTQMGQEVILRCVPISNHLYFYWYRQILGQKVEFLVSFYNNEISEKSEIFDDQFSVERPDGSNFTLKIRSTKLEDSAMYFCASGTEVNSGELFFGEGSRLTVL.

The J gene is TRBJ1-5, the V gene TRBV28; 7 bases map to TRBD1. The V gene's germline CDR1 is MDHEN and CDR2 SYDVKM. With 6 bases clipped from V and 4 bases from J, the junction kept 9 bases outside the gene matches. The CDR3 length is 15 residues. CDR3 bases: TGTGCCAGCAGCCTCATCCGACAGGGAAATCAGCCCCAGCATTTT. It encodes CASSLIRQGNQPQHF.

This clone has just one count. This chain uses TRBV5-1 with TRBJ1-3; no reliable D call. The V gene lost 0 bases and the J gene lost 3 bases, with 7 bases spanning the gap. The CDR3 extends over 14 amino acids. Germline V gene data show CDR1 as SGHRS and CDR2 as YFSETQ. The CDR3 region has the DNA TGCGCCAGCAGCTTGGCCGGGTTTGGAAACACCATATATTTT. Translation: CASSLAGFGNTIYF.

The V and J genes are TRBV19 and TRBJ2-1; 10 bases are a match to TRBD2. The trim removed 5 bases at V and 12 bases at J, leaving 13 bases unmatched. Germline CDR1 is LNHDA and CDR2 is SQIVND (reference sequence). The CDR3 loop spans 15 amino acids. CDR3 protein: CASSPLAGEGGGQFF. The CDR3, as DNA: TGTGCCAGTAGTCCTCTAGCGGGAGAGGGGGGCGGGCAGTTCTTC.

The rearrangement links TRBV28 to TRBJ1-4; 9 bases are a match to TRBD1. J was trimmed by 7 bases and V by 4 bases; bases with no gene match: 4. The CDR3 length is 14 residues. Germline V gene sequence: CDR1 MDHEN, CDR2 SYDVKM. The CDR3 protein is CASSSGTGSEKLFF. The CDR3 nucleotides are TGTGCCAGCAGTTCCGGGACAGGGAGTGAAAAACTGTTTTTT.

The DNA for the CDR3 is TGCAGCGTTCCCCCCGGGACAGGGCGGAGGGGCTACACCTTC. This sequence encodes CSVPPGTGRRGYTF. The chain has TRBV29-1 and TRBJ1-2; 9 bases map to TRBD1. The germline V gene encodes CDR1 SQVTM and CDR2 ANQGSEA. This CDR3 has 14 amino acids. Unmatched junction bases numbered 12, after V lost 5 bases and J lost 8 bases.

The gene calls are TRBV12-5 and TRBJ2-3, with 9 bases identical to TRBD2. Germline V gene sequence: CDR1 LGHNT, CDR2 FRNRAP. The CDR3 is 15 residues long. Trimming removed 3 bases from V and 2 bases from J; junction bases left unmatched: 3. DNA of the CDR3: TGTGCTAGTGGTTTTGCGGGAGGGGACACAGATACGCAGTATTTT. Translation gives CASGFAGGDTDTQYF. The full variable domain, rest sourced from reference TRBV12-5 and TRBJ2-3, is DARVTQTPRHKVTEMGQEVTMRCQPILGHNTVFWYRQTMMQGLELLAYFRNRAPLDDSGMPKDRFSAEMPDATLATLKIQPSEPRDSAVYFCASGFAGGDTDTQYFGPGTRLTVL.

The chain uses TRBV28 and TRBJ2-7; 7 bases are a match to TRBD1. The CDR3 extends over 16 amino acids. The V segment lost 5 bases and the J segment 2 bases; nucleotides outside the gene matches: 12. CDR1 MDHEN and CDR2 SYDVKM come from the germline V gene. CDR3 residues: CASSPYGTATTYEQYF. The CDR3 DNA reads TGTGCCAGCAGTCCATACGGGACAGCCACTACCTACGAGCAGTACTTC.

This chain links TRBV24-1 with TRBJ1-5; TRBD1 is a possible D gene (5 bases). Germline-derived CDR1 and CDR2 are KGHDR and SFDVKD. The CDR3 is 15 amino acids. The germline V and J ends were trimmed by 4 bases and 6 bases, with 15 bases remaining between them. The chain's CDR3 is CATSEGGGKRQPQHF. The CDR3 nucleotides read TGTGCCACCAGTGAAGGCGGGGGGAAACGTCAGCCCCAGCATTTT.

This chain joins TRBV6-1 and TRBJ2-3; 8 bases line up with TRBD2. The CDR3 spans 15 residues. Unmatched junction bases numbered 6, after V lost 2 bases and J lost 5 bases. Germline assignment: CDR1 MNHNS and CDR2 SASEGT. The chain's CDR3 is CASSESAGERDTQYF. CDR3 DNA sequence: TGTGCCAGCAGTGAATCAGCGGGAGAGCGAGATACGCAGTATTTT.

This clone appeared once. The chain couples TRBV3-1 (or the pseudogene TRBV3-2) to TRBJ2-7; D possibly corresponds to TRBD2 (6 bases). CDR3 length equals 14 residues. Deletions cut 4 bases from V and 6 bases from J, with 16 bases between. CDR1 is LGHDT and CDR2 is YNNKEL in the germline V gene (reference sequence). This CDR3 is CASSRGTREGEQYF. CDR3 DNA sequence: TGTGCCAGCAGCCGGGGGACTCGAGAGGGCGAGCAGTACTTC.

The chain is built from TRBV30 and TRBJ1-1, with 8 positions matching TRBD1. V dropped 0 bases and J dropped 7; count of bases not matched to a gene: 4. The CDR3 loop spans 13 amino acids. Germline-derived CDR1 and CDR2 are GTSNPN and SVGIG (reference sequence). In nucleotides, the CDR3 is TGTGCCTGGAGTGTTTGGACAGGGCTTGAAGCTTTCTTT. Translating gives CAWSVWTGLEAFF.

This chain uses TRBV2 with TRBJ1-2; TRBD1 might be the D (6 bases). With 7 bases removed from V and 7 bases from J, the gap between germline ends came to 19 bases. Germline V lookup: CDR1 SNHLY, CDR2 FYNNEI. The CDR3 extends over 14 amino acids. The CDR3 DNA reads TGTGCCAGCAAGGTCGACAGGTTCTATGGTGGCTACACCTTC. It specifies CASKVDRFYGGYTF.

The V and J genes are TRBV6-6 and TRBJ2-2, with 7 bases aligning to TRBD2. The CDR3 contains 15 residues. Trimming at V came to 8 bases and at J to 0 bases, leaving 6 bases not matched to a gene. Germline loops: CDR1 MNHNY, CDR2 SVGAGI (reference sequence). In DNA, the CDR3 is TGTGCCAGCCTAAGGGAGGGGTCGAACACCGGGGAGCTGTTTTTT. Amino acid sequence: CASLREGSNTGELFF.

This sequence joins TRBV29-1 and TRBJ2-1, with 14 bases fitting TRBD2. Unmatched junction bases numbered 12, after V lost 7 bases and J lost 7 bases. Looked up from germline, CDR1 is SQVTM and CDR2 is ANQGSEA. This CDR3 region has 16 residues. The CDR3 spells CSARGLAGVGLNEQFF. The CDR3 nucleotides are TGCAGCGCCCGGGGACTAGCGGGAGTTGGGTTGAATGAGCAGTTCTTC.

V usage is TRBV30 and J usage is TRBJ2-7; the D is unclear. CDR3 length: 11 residues. Germline V gene data show CDR1 as GTSNPN and CDR2 as SVGIG (reference sequence). Trimming took 7 bases from V and 0 from J, leaving 7 bases between them. CDR3 sequence: CASVSSYEQYF. Here the CDR3 DNA reads TGTGCCTCGGTTAGCTCCTACGAGCAGTACTTC.

This clone was seen more than once but under ten times. V and J are TRBV28 and TRBJ1-1, with TRBD1 as a possible D gene (5 bases). Trimming took off 4 bases at V and 5 bases at J, with 14 bases between the two ends. CDR3 length equals 14 residues. Germline lookup yields CDR1 MDHEN and CDR2 SYDVKM. Here the CDR3 reads CASSWGRALTEAFF. The CDR3, as DNA: TGTGCCAGCAGTTGGGGCAGGGCATTGACTGAAGCTTTCTTT.

This chain joins TRBV7-9 and TRBJ2-1, with a possible D match to TRBD1 (6 bases). The V gene lost 5 bases and the J gene lost 9 bases, with 17 bases spanning the gap. This CDR3 spans 14 amino acids. Germline-derived CDR1 and CDR2 are SEHNR and FQNEAQ (reference sequence). The CDR3 spells CASSPEDQGGEQFF. CDR3 DNA: TGTGCCAGCAGCCCCGAGGACCAAGGGGGTGAGCAGTTCTTC.

The chain combines TRBV28 with TRBJ1-6, with D unresolved. The ends were cut back, 6 bases at V and 0 bases at J, with 6 bases in the middle. The CDR3 contains 14 residues. Germline V gene data show CDR1 as MDHEN and CDR2 as SYDVKM. This CDR3 reads CASRWSSYNSPLHF. The DNA for the CDR3 is TGTGCCAGCAGGTGGAGCTCCTATAATTCACCCCTCCACTTT.

J is TRBJ2-7 and V is TRBV5-5; no definite D call. V lost 2 bases, J lost 0 bases, and 6 bases lay in between. The CDR3 length is 13 residues. Per the germline V gene, CDR1 is SGHKS and CDR2 is YYEKEE (reference sequence). The CDR3 bases are TGTGCCAGCAGCTTTTGGAGCTCCTACGAGCAGTACTTC. This gives the protein CASSFWSSYEQYF.

The chain couples TRBV9 to TRBJ2-7, with 9 bases aligning to TRBD2. The germline V gene encodes CDR1 SGDLS and CDR2 YYNGEE. V lost 0 bases and J lost 6; bases outside the gene matches: 4. CDR3 length equals 14 residues. CDR3 bases: TGTGCCAGCAGCGTAGTAGCGGGAGCTAGCGAGCAGTACTTC. Encoded protein: CASSVVAGASEQYF.

The chain has TRBV30 and TRBJ2-5, with 11 bases identical to TRBD2. Germline values: CDR1 GTSNPN, CDR2 SVGIG (reference sequence). The CDR3 is made up of 14 amino acids. Losses at the gene ends were 4 bases for V and 1 base for J; bases not matched to a gene: 2. CDR3 sequence: CAWIGLAGQETQYF. In nucleotides, the CDR3 is TGTGCCTGGATCGGACTAGCGGGCCAAGAGACCCAGTACTTC.

This sequence joins TRBV9 and TRBJ1-1; D gene uncertain. This CDR3 comprises 13 residues. The germline CDR1 and CDR2 sequences are SGDLS and YYNGEE. Trimming removed 3 bases at V and 4 bases at J, with 10 bases between. This CDR3 is CASSGEGGTEAFF. The DNA for the CDR3 is TGTGCCAGCAGCGGAGAGGGCGGCACTGAAGCTTTCTTT.

The J gene is TRBJ1-6, the V gene TRBV7-8; 9 bases match TRBD1. Germline lookup yields CDR1 SGHVS and CDR2 FQNEAQ. CDR3 size: 14 residues. V lost 5 bases and J lost 9; bases outside the gene matches: 5. The CDR3 bases are TGTGCCAGCAGCCGACAGGGGGACGGTTCACCCCTCCACTTT. Translated, it gives CASSRQGDGSPLHF. Drawing the rest from reference TRBV7-8 and TRBJ1-6, the complete variable domain is GAGVSQSPRYKVAKRGQDVALRCDPISGHVSLFWYQQALGQGPEFLTYFQNEAQLDKSGLPSDRFFAERPEGSVSTLKIQRTQQEDSAVYLCASSRQGDGSPLHFGNGTRLTVT.

This clone showed up just a few times. J is TRBJ2-7 and V is TRBV6-6; D is perhaps TRBD2 (6 bases). Germline lookup yields CDR1 MNHNY and CDR2 SVGAGI (reference sequence). The CDR3 is made up of 14 amino acids. V lost 5 bases to trimming and J lost 8 bases, with 19 bases between them. For the CDR3, the DNA is TGTGCCAGCAGTCCCACGGAGACTAGGCTGAAGCAGTACTTC. Protein: CASSPTETRLKQYF.

The V and J genes are TRBV9 and TRBJ1-2; D is ambiguous. V lost 2 bases to trimming and J lost 7 bases, with 18 bases between them. Germline CDR1 SGDLS, CDR2 YYNGEE. CDR3 size: 15 residues. CDR3 DNA: TGTGCCAGCAGCGTCCGGGAGCTACCCCTTGGTGGCTACACCTTC. It encodes CASSVRELPLGGYTF.

Only a few counts were recorded for this clone. This chain connects TRBV7-2 to TRBJ2-3; D uncertain. The CDR3 is 14 residues long. Trimming took 1 base from V and 0 from J, leaving 5 bases between them. The V gene's germline CDR1 is SGHTA and CDR2 FQGNSA. For the CDR3, the DNA is TGTGCCAGCAGCTTAGACTCTAGCACAGATACGCAGTATTTT. This translates into CASSLDSSTDTQYF.

This chain joins TRBV21-1 and TRBJ2-4; the table assigns TRBD2, which was not confirmed against the DNA. TRBV21-1 is assigned pseudogene status. There are 20 residues in the CDR3. CDR3 DNA: TGTGCCAGCAGCAAAGTTATGACGGGACTAGCGGGGGTAGCCAAAAACATTCAGTACTTC. Translated, it gives CASSKVMTGLAGVAKNIQYF.

The chain couples TRBV6-5 to TRBJ1-4; 8 bases line up with TRBD1. Germline V CDR1 and CDR2: MNHEY, SVGAGI. V trimming: 0 bases; J trimming: 14 bases; junction bases outside the gene matches: 14. This CDR3 has 16 amino acids. CDR3 amino acids: CASSYSPTGAERGLFF. The DNA of the CDR3 is TGTGCCAGCAGTTACTCCCCGACAGGGGCGGAACGTGGGCTGTTTTTT.